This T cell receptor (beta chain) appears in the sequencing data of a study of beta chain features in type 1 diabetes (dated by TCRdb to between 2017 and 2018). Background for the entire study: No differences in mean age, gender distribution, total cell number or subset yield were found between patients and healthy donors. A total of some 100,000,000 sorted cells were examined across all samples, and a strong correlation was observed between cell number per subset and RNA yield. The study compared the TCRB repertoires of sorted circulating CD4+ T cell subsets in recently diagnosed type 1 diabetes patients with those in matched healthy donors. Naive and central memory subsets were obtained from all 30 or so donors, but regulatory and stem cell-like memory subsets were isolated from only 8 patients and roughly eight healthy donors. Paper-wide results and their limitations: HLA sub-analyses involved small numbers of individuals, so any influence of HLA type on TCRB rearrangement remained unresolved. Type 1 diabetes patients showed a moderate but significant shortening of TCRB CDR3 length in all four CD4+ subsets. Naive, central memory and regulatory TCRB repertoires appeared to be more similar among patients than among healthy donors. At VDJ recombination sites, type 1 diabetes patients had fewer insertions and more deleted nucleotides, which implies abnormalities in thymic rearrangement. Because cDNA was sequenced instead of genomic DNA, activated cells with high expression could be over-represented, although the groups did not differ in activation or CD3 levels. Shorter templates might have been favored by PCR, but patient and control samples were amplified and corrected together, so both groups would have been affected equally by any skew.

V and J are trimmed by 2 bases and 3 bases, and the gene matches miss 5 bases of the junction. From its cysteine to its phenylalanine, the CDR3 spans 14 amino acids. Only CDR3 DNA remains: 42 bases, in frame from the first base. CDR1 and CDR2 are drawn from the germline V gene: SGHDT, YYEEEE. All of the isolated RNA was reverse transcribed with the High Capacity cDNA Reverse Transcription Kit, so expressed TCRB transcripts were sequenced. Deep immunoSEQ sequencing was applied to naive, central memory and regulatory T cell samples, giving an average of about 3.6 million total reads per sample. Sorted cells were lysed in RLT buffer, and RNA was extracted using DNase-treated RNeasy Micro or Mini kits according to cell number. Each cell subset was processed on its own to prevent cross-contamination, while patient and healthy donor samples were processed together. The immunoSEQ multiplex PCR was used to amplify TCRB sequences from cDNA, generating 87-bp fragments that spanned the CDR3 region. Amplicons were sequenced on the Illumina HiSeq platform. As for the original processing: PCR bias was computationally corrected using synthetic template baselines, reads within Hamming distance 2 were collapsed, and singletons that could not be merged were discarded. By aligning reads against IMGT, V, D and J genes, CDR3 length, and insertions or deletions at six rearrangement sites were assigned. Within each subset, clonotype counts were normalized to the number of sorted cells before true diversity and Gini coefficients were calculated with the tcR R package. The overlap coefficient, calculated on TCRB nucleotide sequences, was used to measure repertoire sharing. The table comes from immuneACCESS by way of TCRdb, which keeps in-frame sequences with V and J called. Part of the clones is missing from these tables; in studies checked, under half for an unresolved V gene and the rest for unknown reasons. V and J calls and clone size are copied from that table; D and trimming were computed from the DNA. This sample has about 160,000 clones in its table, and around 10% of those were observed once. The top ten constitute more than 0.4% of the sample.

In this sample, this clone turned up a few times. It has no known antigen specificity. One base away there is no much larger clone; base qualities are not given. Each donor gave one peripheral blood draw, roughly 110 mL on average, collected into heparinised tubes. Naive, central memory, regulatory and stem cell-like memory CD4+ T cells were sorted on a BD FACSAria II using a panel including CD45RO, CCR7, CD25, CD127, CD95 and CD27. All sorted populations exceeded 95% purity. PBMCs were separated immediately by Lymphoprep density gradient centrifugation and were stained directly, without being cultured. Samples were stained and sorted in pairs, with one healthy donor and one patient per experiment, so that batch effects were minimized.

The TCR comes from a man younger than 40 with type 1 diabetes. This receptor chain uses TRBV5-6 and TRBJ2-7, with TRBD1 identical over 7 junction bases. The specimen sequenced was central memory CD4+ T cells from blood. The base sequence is TGTGCCAGCAGCTTTCGGACAGGAAACTACGAGCAGTACTTC. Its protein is CASSFRTGNYEQYF. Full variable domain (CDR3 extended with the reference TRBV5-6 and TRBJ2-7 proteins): DAGVTQSPTHLIKTRGQQVTLRCSPKSGHDTVSWYQQALGQGPQFIFQYYEEEERQRGNFPDRFSGHQFPNYSSELNVNALLLGDSALYLCASSFRTGNYEQYFGPGTRLTVT.